What follows is one T cell receptor (beta chain) and its context. The record originates from a study of blood T cell repertoires in COVID-19. CDR3 length: 13 residues. Germline V lookup: CDR1 DFQATT, CDR2 SNEGSKA (reference sequence). V gave up 3 bases and J gave up 5 bases, with 14 bases separating them. Clones were read by immunoSEQ multiplex PCR, and TCRdb kept only the in-frame ones, dropping some. The repertoire has about 180,000 clones, about nine tenths of them found once; the top ten carry roughly 9%. The chain couples TRBV20-1 to TRBJ2-7; TRBD1 is a possible D gene (5 bases). The specimen sequenced was PBMCs or T cells enriched from blood (not recorded which). This TCR derives from a woman in her late teens or twenties who had recovered from COVID-19. In nucleotides, the CDR3 is TGCAGTGCTAGTTGGCAGGGCTTCGACGAGCAGTACTTC. This encodes CSASWQGFDEQYF.